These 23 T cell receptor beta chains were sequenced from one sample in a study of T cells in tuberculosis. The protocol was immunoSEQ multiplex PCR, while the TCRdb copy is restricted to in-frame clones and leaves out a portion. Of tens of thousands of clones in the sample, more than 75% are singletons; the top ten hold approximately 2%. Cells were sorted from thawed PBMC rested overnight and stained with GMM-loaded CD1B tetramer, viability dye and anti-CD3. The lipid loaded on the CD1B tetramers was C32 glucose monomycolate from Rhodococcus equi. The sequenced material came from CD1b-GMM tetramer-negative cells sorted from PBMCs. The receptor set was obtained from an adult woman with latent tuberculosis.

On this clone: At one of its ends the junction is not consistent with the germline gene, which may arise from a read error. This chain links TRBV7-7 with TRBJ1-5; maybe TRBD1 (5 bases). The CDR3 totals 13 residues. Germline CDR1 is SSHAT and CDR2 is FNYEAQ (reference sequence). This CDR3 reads CASSMAQGQPQHF. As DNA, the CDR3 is TGTGCTAGCAGCATGGCCCAGGGCCAGCCCCAGCATTTT.

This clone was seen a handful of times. CDR3 sequence (DNA): TGTGCCAGTAGTAAACTACCAGGGGACCGTGAGCAGTTCTTC. Protein sequence: CASSKLPGDREQFF. V usage is TRBV19 and J usage is TRBJ2-1, with D possibly matching TRBD1 (6 bases). CDR1 LNHDA and CDR2 SQIVND come from the germline V gene (reference sequence). The V gene lost 4 bases and the J gene lost 9 bases, with 16 bases spanning the gap. The CDR3 totals 14 residues. The variable domain in full, with the rest retrieved from reference TRBV19 and TRBJ2-1, is DGGITQSPKYLFRKEGQNVTLSCEQNLNHDAMYWYRQDPGQGLRLIYYSQIVNDFQKGDIAEGYSVSREKKESFPLTVTSAQKNPTAFYLCASSKLPGDREQFFGPGTRLTVL.

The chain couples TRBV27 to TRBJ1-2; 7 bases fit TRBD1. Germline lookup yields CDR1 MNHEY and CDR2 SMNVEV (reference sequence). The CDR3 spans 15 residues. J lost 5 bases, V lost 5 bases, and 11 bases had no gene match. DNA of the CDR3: TGTGCCAGCAGTCCTTCAAACAGGGGAGATTATGGCTACACCTTC. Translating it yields CASSPSNRGDYGYTF.

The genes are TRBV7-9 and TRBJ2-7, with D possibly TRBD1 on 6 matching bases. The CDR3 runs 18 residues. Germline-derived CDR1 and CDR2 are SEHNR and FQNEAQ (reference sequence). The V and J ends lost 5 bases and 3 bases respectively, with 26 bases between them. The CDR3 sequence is CASSPDPRQVPGDYEQYF. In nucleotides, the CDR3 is TGTGCCAGCAGCCCCGACCCACGACAGGTCCCAGGTGACTACGAGCAGTACTTC.

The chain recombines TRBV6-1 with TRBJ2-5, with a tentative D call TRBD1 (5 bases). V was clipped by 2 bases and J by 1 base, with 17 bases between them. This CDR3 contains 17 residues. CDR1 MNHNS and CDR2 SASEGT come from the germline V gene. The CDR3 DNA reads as TGTGCCAGCAGTGAATACAGGAATCCAAACCCCCAAGAGACCCAGTACTTC. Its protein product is CASSEYRNPNPQETQYF.

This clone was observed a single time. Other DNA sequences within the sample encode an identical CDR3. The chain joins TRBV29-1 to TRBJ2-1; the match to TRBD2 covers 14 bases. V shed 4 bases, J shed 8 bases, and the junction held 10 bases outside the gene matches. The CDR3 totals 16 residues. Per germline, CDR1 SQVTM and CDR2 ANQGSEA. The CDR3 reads CSVVGGGLAGVYEQFF. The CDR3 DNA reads TGCAGCGTTGTGGGGGGGGGACTAGCGGGGGTGTATGAGCAGTTCTTC.

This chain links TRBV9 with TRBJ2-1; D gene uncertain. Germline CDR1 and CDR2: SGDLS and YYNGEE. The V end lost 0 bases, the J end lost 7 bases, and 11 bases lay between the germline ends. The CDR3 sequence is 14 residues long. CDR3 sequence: CASSVDLGLNEQFF. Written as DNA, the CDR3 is TGTGCCAGCAGCGTAGATCTAGGTTTAAATGAGCAGTTCTTC.

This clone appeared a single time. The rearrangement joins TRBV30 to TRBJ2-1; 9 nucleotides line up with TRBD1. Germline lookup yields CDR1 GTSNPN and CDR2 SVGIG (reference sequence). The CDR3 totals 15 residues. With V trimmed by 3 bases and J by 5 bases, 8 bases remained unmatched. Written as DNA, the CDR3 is TGTGCCTGGAGCCCGGGACAGGGAGCGGACAATGAGCAGTTCTTC. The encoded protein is CAWSPGQGADNEQFF.

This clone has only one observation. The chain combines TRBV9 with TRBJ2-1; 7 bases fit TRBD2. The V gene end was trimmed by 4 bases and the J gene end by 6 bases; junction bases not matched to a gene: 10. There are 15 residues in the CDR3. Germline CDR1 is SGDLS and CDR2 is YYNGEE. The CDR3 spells CASSPHTGGINEQFF. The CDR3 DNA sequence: TGTGCCAGCAGCCCCCACACCGGGGGGATCAATGAGCAGTTCTTC.

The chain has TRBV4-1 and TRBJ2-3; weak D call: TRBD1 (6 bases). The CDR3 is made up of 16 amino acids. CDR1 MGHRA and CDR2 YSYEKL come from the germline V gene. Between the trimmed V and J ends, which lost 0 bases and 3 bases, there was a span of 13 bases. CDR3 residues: CASSQDRGGGTDTQYF. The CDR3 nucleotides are TGCGCCAGCAGCCAAGATCGTGGGGGCGGAACAGATACGCAGTATTTT.

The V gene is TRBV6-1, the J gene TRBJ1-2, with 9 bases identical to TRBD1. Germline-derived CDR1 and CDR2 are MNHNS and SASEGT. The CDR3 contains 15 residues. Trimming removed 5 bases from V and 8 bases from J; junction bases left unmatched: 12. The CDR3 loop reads CASSSFVQGAGGYTF. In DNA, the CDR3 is TGTGCCAGCAGTTCCTTCGTACAGGGGGCGGGGGGCTACACCTTC.

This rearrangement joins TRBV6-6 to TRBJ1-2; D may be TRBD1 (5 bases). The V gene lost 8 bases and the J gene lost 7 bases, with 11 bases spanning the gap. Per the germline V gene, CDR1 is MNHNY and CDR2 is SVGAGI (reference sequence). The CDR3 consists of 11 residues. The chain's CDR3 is CASAGSSGYTF. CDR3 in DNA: TGTGCCAGCGCAGGGTCCTCTGGCTACACCTTC.

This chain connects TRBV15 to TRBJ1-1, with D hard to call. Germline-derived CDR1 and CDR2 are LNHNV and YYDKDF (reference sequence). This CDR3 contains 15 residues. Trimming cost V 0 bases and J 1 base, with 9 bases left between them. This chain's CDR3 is CATSRDRVKNTEAFF. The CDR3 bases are TGTGCCACCAGCAGAGATCGCGTTAAGAACACTGAAGCTTTCTTT.

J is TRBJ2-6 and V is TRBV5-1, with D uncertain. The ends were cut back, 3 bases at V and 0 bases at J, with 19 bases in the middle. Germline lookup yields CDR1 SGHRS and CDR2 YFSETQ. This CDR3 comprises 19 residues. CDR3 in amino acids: CASSSLPTTGLSGANVLTF. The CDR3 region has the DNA TGCGCCAGCAGCTCACTACCCACCACGGGTCTCTCTGGGGCCAACGTCCTGACTTTC.

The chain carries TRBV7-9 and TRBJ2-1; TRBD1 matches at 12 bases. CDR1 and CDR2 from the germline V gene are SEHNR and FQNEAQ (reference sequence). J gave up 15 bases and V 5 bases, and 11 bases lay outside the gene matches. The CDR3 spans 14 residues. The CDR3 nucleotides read TGTGCCAGCAGCCCAGGGACAGGGGGCGGACTAGGGTTCTTC. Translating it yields CASSPGTGGGLGFF.

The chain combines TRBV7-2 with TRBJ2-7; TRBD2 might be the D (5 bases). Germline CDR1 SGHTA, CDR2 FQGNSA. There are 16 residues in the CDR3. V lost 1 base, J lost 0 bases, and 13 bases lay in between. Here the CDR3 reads CASSLEWAGRSYEQYF. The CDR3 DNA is TGTGCCAGCAGCTTAGAATGGGCGGGCCGCTCCTACGAGCAGTACTTC.

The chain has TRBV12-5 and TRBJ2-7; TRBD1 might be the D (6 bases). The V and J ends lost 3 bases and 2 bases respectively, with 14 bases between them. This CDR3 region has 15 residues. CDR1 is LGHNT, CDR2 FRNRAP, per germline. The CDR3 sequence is CASGFPQGSPYEQYV. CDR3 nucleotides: TGTGCTAGTGGTTTCCCCCAGGGGAGCCCCTACGAGCAGTACGTC.

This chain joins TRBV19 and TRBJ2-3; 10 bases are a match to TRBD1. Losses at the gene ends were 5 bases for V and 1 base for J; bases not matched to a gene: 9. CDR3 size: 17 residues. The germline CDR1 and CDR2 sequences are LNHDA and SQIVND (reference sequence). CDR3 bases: TGTGCCAGTAGTCGGGGGTTGGGGACAGGGGGCACAGATACGCAGTATTTT. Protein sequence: CASSRGLGTGGTDTQYF. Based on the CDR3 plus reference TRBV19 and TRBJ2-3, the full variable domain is DGGITQSPKYLFRKEGQNVTLSCEQNLNHDAMYWYRQDPGQGLRLIYYSQIVNDFQKGDIAEGYSVSREKKESFPLTVTSAQKNPTAFYLCASSRGLGTGGTDTQYFGPGTRLTVL.

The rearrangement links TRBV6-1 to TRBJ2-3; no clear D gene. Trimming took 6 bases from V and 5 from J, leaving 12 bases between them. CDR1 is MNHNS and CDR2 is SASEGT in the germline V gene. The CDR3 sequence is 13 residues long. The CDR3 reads CASSVLRLDTQYF. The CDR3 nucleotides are TGTGCCAGCAGCGTACTCCGGTTAGATACGCAGTATTTT.

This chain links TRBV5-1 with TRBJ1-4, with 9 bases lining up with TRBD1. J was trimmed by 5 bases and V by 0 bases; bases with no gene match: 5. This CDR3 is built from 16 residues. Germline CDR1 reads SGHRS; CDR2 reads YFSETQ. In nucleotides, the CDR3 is TGCGCCAGCAGCTTGGCGGAGGGACAGGGAAATGAAAAACTGTTTTTT. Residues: CASSLAEGQGNEKLFF.

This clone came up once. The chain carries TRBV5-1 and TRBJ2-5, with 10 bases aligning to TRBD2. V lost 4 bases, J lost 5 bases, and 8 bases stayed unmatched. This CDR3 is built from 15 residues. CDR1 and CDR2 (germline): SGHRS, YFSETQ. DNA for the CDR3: TGCGCCAGCAGCCCGGGGACTAGCGTGGAGGAGACCCAGTACTTC. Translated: CASSPGTSVEETQYF.

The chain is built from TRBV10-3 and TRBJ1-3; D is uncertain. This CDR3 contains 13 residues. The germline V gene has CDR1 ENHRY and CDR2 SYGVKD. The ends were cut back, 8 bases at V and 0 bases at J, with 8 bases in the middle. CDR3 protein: CAILHSSGNTIYF. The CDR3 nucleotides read TGTGCCATCCTACACAGCTCTGGAAACACCATATATTTT.

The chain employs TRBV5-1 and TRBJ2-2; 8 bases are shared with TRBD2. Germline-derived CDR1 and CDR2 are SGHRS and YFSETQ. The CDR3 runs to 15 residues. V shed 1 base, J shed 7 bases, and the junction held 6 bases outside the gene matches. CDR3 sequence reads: CASSLTAGVGGELFF. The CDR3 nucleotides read TGCGCCAGCAGCTTGACAGCGGGGGTAGGCGGGGAGCTGTTTTTT.